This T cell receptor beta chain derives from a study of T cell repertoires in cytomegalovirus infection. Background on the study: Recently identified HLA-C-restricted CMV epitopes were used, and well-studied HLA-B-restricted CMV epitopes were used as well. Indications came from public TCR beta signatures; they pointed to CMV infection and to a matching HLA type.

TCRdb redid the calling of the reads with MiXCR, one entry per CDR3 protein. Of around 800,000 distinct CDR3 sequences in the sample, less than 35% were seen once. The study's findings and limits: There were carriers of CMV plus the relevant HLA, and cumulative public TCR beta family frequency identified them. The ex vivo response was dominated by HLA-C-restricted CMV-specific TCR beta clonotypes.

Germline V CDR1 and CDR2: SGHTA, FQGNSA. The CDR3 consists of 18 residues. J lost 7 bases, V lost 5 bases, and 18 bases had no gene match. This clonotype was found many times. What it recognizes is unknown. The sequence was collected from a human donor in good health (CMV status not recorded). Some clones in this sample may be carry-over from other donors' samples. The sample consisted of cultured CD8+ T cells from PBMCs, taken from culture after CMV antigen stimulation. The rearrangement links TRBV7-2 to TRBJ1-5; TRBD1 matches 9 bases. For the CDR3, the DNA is TGTGCCAGCAGCCAAACGCCCCGGGACAGGGCGTTTGGACAGCCCCAGCATTTT. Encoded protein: CASSQTPRDRAFGQPQHF.